This T cell receptor beta chain emerged from a study of blood T cells in healthy people across ages. Overall study: Using template switching, researchers captured about one barcoded beta molecule for each two T cells.

The germline gives CDR1 SGHRS, CDR2 YFSETQ. CDR3 length equals 16 residues. V was pared by 4 bases and J by 2 bases, with 18 bases between. The authors drew around 9.3 milliliters of peripheral blood from each donor. The second PCR ran roughly 7 to 12 cycles with a sample-barcoded 5' primer and J-beta primers. TCRdb itself ran the 5' RACE reads through MiXCR, one entry per CDR3 protein. The repertoire includes some 780,000 distinct CDR3 sequences, just over 55% of them detected once, and more than 25% sits in the top ten. This chain connects TRBV5-1 to TRBJ1-2, with TRBD1 as a possible D gene (5 bases). This clonotype originated in a man in his forties or fifties in good health. Sequencing input: blood. The CDR3 region has the DNA TGCGCCAGCAGCCCATTGTGGCAGGGAAACAACTATGGCTACACCTTC. Translated: CASSPLWQGNNYGYTF.